The 24 T cell receptor beta chains presented below share a single source sample, sequenced in a study of control samples from healthy donors and cancer patients. Here immunoSEQ multiplex PCR was the method, and the copy in TCRdb shows in-frame clones only, minus some. The sample holds about 160,000 clones, around 90% seen once. What was sequenced was blood. The receptors shown here come from a man younger than 40 in good health.

This clone has just one count. The V and J genes are TRBV11-3 and TRBJ2-2; 9 bases line up with TRBD1. The CDR3 totals 16 residues. The germline gives CDR1 SGHNT, CDR2 YENEEA. Germline trimming cut 5 bases from V and 7 bases from J; bases unmatched to any gene: 11. The CDR3 DNA sequence: TGTGCCAGCAGCCGTTCCCGGGACAGGGTCAGCGGGGAGCTGTTTTTT. Protein product: CASSRSRDRVSGELFF. Filled out from reference TRBV11-3 and TRBJ2-2, the complete variable domain reads EAGVVQSPRYKIIEKKQPVAFWCNPISGHNTLYWYLQNLGQGPELLIRYENEEAVDDSQLPKDRFSAERLKGVDSTLKIQPAELGDSAVYLCASSRSRDRVSGELFFGEGSRLTVL.

This chain uses TRBV10-3 with TRBJ1-6; 9 bases agree with TRBD1. The CDR3 covers 14 residues. Trimming removed 4 bases from V and 8 bases from J; junction bases left unmatched: 3. CDR1 is ENHRY and CDR2 is SYGVKD in the germline V gene. CDR3 region: CAISVGTGYSPLHF. CDR3 bases: TGTGCCATCAGTGTGGGGACAGGGTATTCACCCCTCCACTTT.

This rearrangement joins TRBV13 to TRBJ2-1, with 10 bases fitting TRBD2. The CDR3 length is 15 residues. The germline V gene encodes CDR1 PRHDT and CDR2 FYEKMQ (reference sequence). The V and J ends lost 6 bases and 3 bases, in that order; junction bases with no gene match: 5. The CDR3 nucleotides read TGTGCCAGCAGTCCTTGGACTAGCGGCTACAATGAGCAGTTCTTC. Translating gives CASSPWTSGYNEQFF.

The V and J genes are TRBV11-2 and TRBJ2-2; 9 nucleotides line up with TRBD1. The length of the CDR3 is 16 residues. Germline V lookup: CDR1 SGHAT, CDR2 FQNNGV. V lost 7 bases and J lost 7; bases outside the gene matches: 13. The CDR3 bases are TGTGCCAGCACCAAAAGAGGGGACAGGGTTAGCGGGGAGCTGTTTTTT. It encodes CASTKRGDRVSGELFF.

This clone is medium-sized in the sample. The chain joins TRBV7-8 to TRBJ1-1, with D unresolved. Germline V gives CDR1 SGHVS, CDR2 FQNEAQ. Between the trimmed V and J ends, which lost 8 bases and 6 bases, there was a span of 28 bases. This CDR3 has 17 residues. Here the CDR3 DNA reads TGTGCCAGCTTCCCTGCGTCAGATTTGACCAGACGGGCTGAAGCTTTCTTT. Translating it yields CASFPASDLTRRAEAFF.

V and J are TRBV27 and TRBJ2-3, with D tentatively TRBD1 (5 bases). CDR3 length: 12 residues. Germline CDR1 reads MNHEY; CDR2 reads SMNVEV (reference sequence). V was shortened by 3 bases and J by 8 bases, with 9 bases between the two germline ends. The CDR3 region has the DNA TGTGCCAGCAGTTTCATTAGGGGTACGCAGTATTTT. Its translation is CASSFIRGTQYF.

This clone appeared a single time. The chain has TRBV19 and TRBJ2-1; 13 bases fit TRBD2. CDR3 length: 15 residues. The J segment lost 6 bases and the V segment lost 5 bases, leaving 4 bases of the junction unmatched. The V gene's germline CDR1 is LNHDA and CDR2 SQIVND (reference sequence). The DNA for the CDR3 is TGTGCCAGTAGTTCAGGACTAGCGGGGGCCAATGAGCAGTTCTTC. Translated: CASSSGLAGANEQFF.

Details on this clone: A read error may produce the germline difference seen at one junction end. The chain uses TRBV3-1 (or the pseudogene TRBV3-2) and TRBJ2-3; D possibly corresponds to TRBD2 (5 bases). This CDR3 is 12 amino acids long. Germline lookup yields CDR1 LGHDT and CDR2 YNNKEL (reference sequence). CDR3 in amino acids: CASSQDGPSRDF. For the CDR3, the DNA is TGTGCCAGCAGCCAAGATGGACCGTCGAGGGATTTT.

The chain has TRBV18 and TRBJ2-7, with 7 bases identical to TRBD1. V gave up 6 bases and J gave up 5 bases; unmatched junction bases: 7. The CDR3 runs to 13 residues. The germline gives CDR1 KGHSH, CDR2 LQKENI. The CDR3 region is CASSLDRDHEQYF. The CDR3, as DNA: TGTGCCAGCTCTTTAGACAGGGACCACGAGCAGTACTTC.

The chain is built from TRBV28 and TRBJ1-1; D is possibly TRBD1 (5 bases). V lost 7 bases and J lost 10, with 22 bases in between. The CDR3 runs to 14 residues. Germline V CDR1 and CDR2: MDHEN, SYDVKM. The CDR3 is CASTVNGGGKGAFF. In DNA, the CDR3 is TGTGCCAGCACCGTGAATGGGGGGGGGAAAGGAGCTTTCTTT.

The chain employs TRBV27 and TRBJ2-7, with a weak D call TRBD2 (6 bases). The CDR3 spans 15 residues. Trimming took 3 bases from V and 1 from J, leaving 13 bases between them. Germline lookup yields CDR1 MNHEY and CDR2 SMNVEV (reference sequence). The CDR3 reads CASSLQGLSSYEQYF. The CDR3 DNA follows: TGTGCCAGCAGTTTGCAGGGACTGTCGTCCTACGAGCAGTACTTC.

The chain links TRBV6-6 to TRBJ2-7; tentatively, D is TRBD1 (5 bases). This CDR3 is built from 12 residues. The germline gives CDR1 MNHNY, CDR2 SVGAGI (reference sequence). V was clipped by 2 bases and J by 6 bases, with 8 bases between them. CDR3 bases: TGTGCCAGCAGTTACACAGGAAGCGAGCAGTACTTC. Residues: CASSYTGSEQYF.

This chain links TRBV7-2 with TRBJ2-4; TRBD2 matches at 14 bases. Germline-derived CDR1 and CDR2 are SGHTA and FQGNSA. The J segment lost 0 bases and the V segment lost 5 bases, leaving 9 bases of the junction unmatched. CDR3 length: 19 residues. The CDR3, as DNA: TGTGCCAGCAGCATACGACTAGCGGGAGGGGATTTAGCCAAAAACATTCAGTACTTC. As protein: CASSIRLAGGDLAKNIQYF.

J is TRBJ1-2 and V is TRBV25-1; unclear D gene. The CDR3 extends over 16 amino acids. The V end lost 10 bases, the J end lost 3 bases, and 24 bases lay between the germline ends. CDR1 and CDR2 (germline): MGHDK, SYGVNS. The CDR3 nucleotides are TGTGCCACCTCAACCGCGGGGAGGAGGCAAGACTATGGCTACACCTTC. This gives the protein CATSTAGRRQDYGYTF.

V is TRBV19 and J is TRBJ1-2; D is ambiguous. Trimming removed 3 bases at V and 5 bases at J, with 7 bases between. Germline V CDR1 and CDR2: LNHDA, SQIVND (reference sequence). The CDR3 is made up of 12 amino acids. The CDR3 here is CASSIRAYGYTF. The CDR3 DNA is TGTGCCAGTAGTATTCGTGCTTATGGCTACACCTTC.

V is TRBV6-5 and J is TRBJ2-5; the D is unclear. V was clipped by 0 bases and J by 1 base, with 9 bases between them. This CDR3 is 15 amino acids long. Germline V CDR1 and CDR2: MNHEY, SVGAGI. CDR3 protein: CASSYSLALQETQYF. The CDR3, as DNA: TGTGCCAGCAGTTACTCGTTGGCACTCCAAGAGACCCAGTACTTC.

This clone was picked up one time. The rearrangement links TRBV5-4 to TRBJ1-2, with 7 bases matching TRBD1. The J segment lost 2 bases and the V segment lost 4 bases, leaving 11 bases of the junction unmatched. CDR3 size: 16 residues. Germline CDR1 is SGHNT and CDR2 is YYREEE (reference sequence). The DNA of the CDR3 is TGTGCCAGCAGCCGAGCCGAGACAGGGCCCAACTATGGCTACACCTTC. Encoded protein: CASSRAETGPNYGYTF. Drawing the rest from reference TRBV5-4 and TRBJ1-2, the complete variable domain is ETGVTQSPTHLIKTRGQQVTLRCSSQSGHNTVSWYQQALGQGPQFIFQYYREEENGRGNFPPRFSGLQFPNYSSELNVNALELDDSALYLCASSRAETGPNYGYTFGSGTRLTVV.

The chain employs TRBV19 and TRBJ2-4, with 7 bases lining up with TRBD2. The CDR3 contains 14 residues. Germline V gene lookup returns CDR1 LNHDA and CDR2 SQIVND (reference sequence). The V and J ends lost 5 bases and 9 bases, in that order; junction bases with no gene match: 10. CDR3 DNA: TGTGCCAGTAGTGGGGGGGGTGTCAGTGGCATTCAGTACTTC. It specifies CASSGGGVSGIQYF. Based on the CDR3 plus reference TRBV19 and TRBJ2-4, the full variable domain is DGGITQSPKYLFRKEGQNVTLSCEQNLNHDAMYWYRQDPGQGLRLIYYSQIVNDFQKGDIAEGYSVSREKKESFPLTVTSAQKNPTAFYLCASSGGGVSGIQYFGAGTRLSVL.

The chain has TRBV4-1 and TRBJ2-5, with D perhaps TRBD1 or TRBD2 (6 bases each). The CDR3 has 17 amino acids. V was pared by 5 bases and J by 5 bases, with 24 bases between. Germline loops: CDR1 MGHRA, CDR2 YSYEKL. The CDR3 DNA reads as TGCGCCAGCAGCTCTAAGGGGGGAGTCTCCTGGGGCGAGACCCAGTACTTC. This codes for CASSSKGGVSWGETQYF.

In its sample, this clone was seen once. The gene calls are TRBV7-2 and TRBJ1-6; unclear D gene. V lost 1 base and J lost 10, with 14 bases in between. From germline, CDR1 is SGHTA and CDR2 FQGNSA. The CDR3 has 15 residues. The CDR3 reads CASSLVGDLRSPLHF. The CDR3 DNA reads as TGTGCCAGCAGCTTAGTTGGCGACCTACGGTCACCCCTCCACTTT.

J is TRBJ2-5 and V is TRBV15; 7 bases are a match to TRBD2. Per germline, CDR1 LNHNV and CDR2 YYDKDF (reference sequence). The CDR3 is made up of 18 amino acids. With 4 bases clipped from V and 2 bases from J, the junction kept 16 bases outside the gene matches. CDR3 sequence reads: CATSKWVLARRRQETQYF. The CDR3 DNA reads as TGTGCCACCAGCAAGTGGGTACTAGCGAGGAGACGTCAAGAGACCCAGTACTTC.

This rearrangement joins TRBV14 to TRBJ2-3; D unresolved. The germline V and J ends were trimmed by 1 base and 5 bases, with 1 base remaining between them. The germline V gene has CDR1 SGHDN and CDR2 FVKESK. The CDR3 length is 11 residues. DNA of the CDR3: TGTGCCAGCAGCCAAGGAGATACGCAGTATTTT. Translation gives CASSQGDTQYF.

The V call is TRBV2, the J call TRBJ2-7; tentatively, D is TRBD2 (6 bases). V lost 10 bases, J lost 1 base, and 17 bases lay in between. The CDR3 has 14 amino acids. Germline V gene sequence: CDR1 SNHLY, CDR2 FYNNEI. The CDR3 sequence is CATVRDSLSYEQYF. In DNA, the CDR3 is TGTGCCACCGTTCGGGACTCCCTATCCTACGAGCAGTACTTC.

V is TRBV2 and J is TRBJ1-4; no clear D. The length of the CDR3 is 12 residues. With 9 bases removed from V and 8 bases from J, the gap between germline ends came to 13 bases. Germline lookup yields CDR1 SNHLY and CDR2 FYNNEI. CDR3 DNA sequence: TGTGCCAGTCACACTTCGAGGGAAAAACTGTTTTTT. Its protein product is CASHTSREKLFF.